The entry below gives a single TCR beta chain sequence along with its context. The sample comes from a study of blood T cells in healthy people across ages. A second about 7 to 11 cycle PCR used barcoded and J-beta primers. Tagging of each cDNA molecule was performed by a template-switch adaptor with 12 random nucleotides. TCRdb re-analysed the 5' RACE reads in MiXCR, keeping a single row per CDR3 protein. The sample has some 780,000 distinct CDR3 sequences, roughly three fifths seen once. The ends were cut back, 2 bases at V and 0 bases at J, with 5 bases in the middle. CDR3 length: 14 residues. The germline gives CDR1 MDHEN, CDR2 SYDVKM.

This receptor was obtained from a man aged 35 to 55 in good health. The V and J genes are TRBV28 and TRBJ2-1, with D unclear. Sequencing was carried out using blood. In DNA form, the CDR3 reads TGTGCCAGCAGTTTAAAGGGCTCCTACAATGAGCAGTTCTTC. Its translation is CASSLKGSYNEQFF. The full variable domain, with the rest looked up from reference TRBV28 and TRBJ2-1, is DVKVTQSSRYLVKRTGEKVFLECVQDMDHENMFWYRQDPGLGLRLIYFSYDVKMKEKGDIPEGYSVSREKKERFSLILESASTNQTSMYLCASSLKGSYNEQFFGPGTRLTVL.